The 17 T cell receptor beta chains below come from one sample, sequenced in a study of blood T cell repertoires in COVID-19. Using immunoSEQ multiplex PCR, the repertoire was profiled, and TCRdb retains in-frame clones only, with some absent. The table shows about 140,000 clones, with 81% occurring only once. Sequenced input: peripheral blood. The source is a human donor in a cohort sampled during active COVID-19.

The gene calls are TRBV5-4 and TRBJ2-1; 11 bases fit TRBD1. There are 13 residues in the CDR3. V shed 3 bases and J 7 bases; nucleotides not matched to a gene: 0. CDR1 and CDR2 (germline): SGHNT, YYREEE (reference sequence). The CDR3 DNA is TGTGCCAGCAGCTGGGACAGGGGGAATGAGCAGTTCTTC. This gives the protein CASSWDRGNEQFF.

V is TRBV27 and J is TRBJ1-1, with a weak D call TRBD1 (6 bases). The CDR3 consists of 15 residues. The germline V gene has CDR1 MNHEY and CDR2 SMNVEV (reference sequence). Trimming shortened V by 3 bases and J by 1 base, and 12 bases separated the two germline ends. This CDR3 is CASSFVGAGNTEAFF. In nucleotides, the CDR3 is TGTGCCAGCAGTTTTGTGGGGGCTGGGAACACTGAAGCTTTCTTT.

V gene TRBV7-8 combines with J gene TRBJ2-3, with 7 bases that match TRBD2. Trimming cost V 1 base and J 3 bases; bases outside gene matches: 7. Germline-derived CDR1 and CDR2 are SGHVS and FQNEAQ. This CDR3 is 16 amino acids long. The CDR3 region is CASSLDGAGKTDTQYF. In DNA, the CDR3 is TGTGCCAGCAGCTTAGACGGAGCGGGAAAGACAGATACGCAGTATTTT.

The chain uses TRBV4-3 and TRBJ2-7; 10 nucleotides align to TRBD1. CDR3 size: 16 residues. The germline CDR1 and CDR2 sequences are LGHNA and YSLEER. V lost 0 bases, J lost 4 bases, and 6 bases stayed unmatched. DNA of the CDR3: TGCGCCAGCAGCCAAGAGCCCCCGGGACAGGGGTACGAGCAGTACTTC. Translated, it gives CASSQEPPGQGYEQYF.

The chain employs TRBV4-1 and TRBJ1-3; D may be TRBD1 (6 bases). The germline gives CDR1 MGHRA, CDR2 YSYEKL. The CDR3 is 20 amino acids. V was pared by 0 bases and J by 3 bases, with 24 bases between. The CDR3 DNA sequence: TGCGCCAGCAGCCAAGATTTCTGGGGAGGGACGGGGGCTGGTGGAAACACCATATATTTT. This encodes CASSQDFWGGTGAGGNTIYF.

CDR3 region: CASSIAFHVGTGELFF. The CDR3 DNA reads as TGTGCCAGTAGTATCGCCTTTCATGTCGGCACCGGGGAGCTGTTTTTT. V usage is TRBV19 and J usage is TRBJ2-2; D ambiguous. This CDR3 is 16 amino acids long. The germline CDR1 and CDR2 sequences are LNHDA and SQIVND (reference sequence). The V end was cut by 3 bases, the J end by 4 bases, with 15 bases between.

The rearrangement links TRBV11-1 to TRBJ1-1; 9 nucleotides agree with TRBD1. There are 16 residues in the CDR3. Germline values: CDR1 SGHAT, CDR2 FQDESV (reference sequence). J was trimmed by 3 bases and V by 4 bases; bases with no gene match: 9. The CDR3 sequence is CASSSVERTGDTEAFF. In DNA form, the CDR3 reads TGTGCCAGCAGCTCTGTTGAGAGGACAGGGGACACTGAAGCTTTCTTT. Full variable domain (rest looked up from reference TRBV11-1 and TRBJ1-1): EAEVAQSPRYKITEKSQAVAFWCDPISGHATLYWYRQILGQGPELLVQFQDESVVDDSQLPKDRFSAERLKGVDSTLKIQPAELGDSAMYLCASSSVERTGDTEAFFGQGTRLTVV.

CDR3 residues: CSVGSGYEQYF. As DNA, the CDR3 is TGCAGCGTTGGATCGGGGTACGAGCAGTACTTC. The chain carries TRBV29-1 and TRBJ2-7; maybe TRBD2 (5 bases). This CDR3 has 11 amino acids. CDR1 is SQVTM and CDR2 is ANQGSEA in the germline V gene. Trimming stripped 4 bases from V and 4 bases from J, with 8 bases between.

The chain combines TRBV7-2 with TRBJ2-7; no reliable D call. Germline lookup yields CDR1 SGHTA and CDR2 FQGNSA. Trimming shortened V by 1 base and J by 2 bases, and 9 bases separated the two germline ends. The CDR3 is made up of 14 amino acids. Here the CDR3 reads CASSLVQRTYEQYF. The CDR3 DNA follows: TGTGCCAGCAGCTTAGTACAGAGAACCTACGAGCAGTACTTC.

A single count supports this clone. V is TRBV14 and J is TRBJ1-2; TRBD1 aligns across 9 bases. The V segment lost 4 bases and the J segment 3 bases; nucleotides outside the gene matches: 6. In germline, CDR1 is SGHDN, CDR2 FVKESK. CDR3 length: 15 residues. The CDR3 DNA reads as TGTGCCAGCAGCCCTCGGGACAGGGCAGACTATGGCTACACCTTC. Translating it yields CASSPRDRADYGYTF.

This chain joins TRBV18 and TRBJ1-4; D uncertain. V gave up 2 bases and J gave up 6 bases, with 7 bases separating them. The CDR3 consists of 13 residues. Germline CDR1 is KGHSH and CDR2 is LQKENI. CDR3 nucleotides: TGTGCCAGCTCACCAGGGAGGGATGAAAAACTGTTTTTT. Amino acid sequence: CASSPGRDEKLFF. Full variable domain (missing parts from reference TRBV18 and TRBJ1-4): NAGVMQNPRHLVRRRGQEARLRCSPMKGHSHVYWYRQLPEEGLKFMVYLQKENIIDESGMPKERFSAEFPKEGPSILRIQQVVRGDSAAYFCASSPGRDEKLFFGSGTQLSVL.

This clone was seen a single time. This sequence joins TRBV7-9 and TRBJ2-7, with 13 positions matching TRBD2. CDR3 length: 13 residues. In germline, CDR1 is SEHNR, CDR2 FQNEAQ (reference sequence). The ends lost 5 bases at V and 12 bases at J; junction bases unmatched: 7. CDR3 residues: CASSPRTSGSPYF. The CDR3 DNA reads TGTGCCAGCAGCCCTAGGACTAGCGGGAGTCCGTACTTC.

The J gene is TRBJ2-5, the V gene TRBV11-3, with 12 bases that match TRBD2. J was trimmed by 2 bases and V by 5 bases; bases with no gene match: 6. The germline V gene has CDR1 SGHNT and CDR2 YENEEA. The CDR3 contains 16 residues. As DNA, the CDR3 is TGTGCCAGCAGCAGAGGACTAGCGGGGAGTCAAGAGACCCAGTACTTC. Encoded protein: CASSRGLAGSQETQYF.

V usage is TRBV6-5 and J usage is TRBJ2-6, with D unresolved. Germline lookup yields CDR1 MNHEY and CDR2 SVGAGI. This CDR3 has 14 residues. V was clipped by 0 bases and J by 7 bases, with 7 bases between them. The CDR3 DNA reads TGTGCCAGCAGTTACTCGAGGCTAGCCAACGTCCTGACTTTC. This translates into CASSYSRLANVLTF.

The chain's CDR3 is CASSPQQRTSGAGGMYNEQFF. In nucleotides, the CDR3 is TGTGCCAGCAGCCCCCAACAGAGGACTAGCGGAGCGGGGGGGATGTACAATGAGCAGTTCTTC. J is TRBJ2-1 and V is TRBV7-3, with 10 positions matching TRBD2. CDR1 and CDR2 from the germline V gene are SGHTA and FQGTGA. Losses at the gene ends were 5 bases for V and 4 bases for J; bases not matched to a gene: 23. This CDR3 has 21 residues.

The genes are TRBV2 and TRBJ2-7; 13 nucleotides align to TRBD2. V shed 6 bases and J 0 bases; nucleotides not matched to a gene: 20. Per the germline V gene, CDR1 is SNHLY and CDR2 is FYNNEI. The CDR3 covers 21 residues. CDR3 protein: CASREQPGTSGTPRLSYEQYF. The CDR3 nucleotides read TGTGCCAGCAGAGAGCAACCCGGGACTAGCGGGACCCCTCGACTCTCCTACGAGCAGTACTTC.

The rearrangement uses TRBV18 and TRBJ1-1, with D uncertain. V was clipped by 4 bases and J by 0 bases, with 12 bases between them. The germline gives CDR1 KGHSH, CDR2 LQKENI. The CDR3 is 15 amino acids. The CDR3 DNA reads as TGTGCCAGCTCACGTCAGACTACCATGAACACTGAAGCTTTCTTT. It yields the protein CASSRQTTMNTEAFF.